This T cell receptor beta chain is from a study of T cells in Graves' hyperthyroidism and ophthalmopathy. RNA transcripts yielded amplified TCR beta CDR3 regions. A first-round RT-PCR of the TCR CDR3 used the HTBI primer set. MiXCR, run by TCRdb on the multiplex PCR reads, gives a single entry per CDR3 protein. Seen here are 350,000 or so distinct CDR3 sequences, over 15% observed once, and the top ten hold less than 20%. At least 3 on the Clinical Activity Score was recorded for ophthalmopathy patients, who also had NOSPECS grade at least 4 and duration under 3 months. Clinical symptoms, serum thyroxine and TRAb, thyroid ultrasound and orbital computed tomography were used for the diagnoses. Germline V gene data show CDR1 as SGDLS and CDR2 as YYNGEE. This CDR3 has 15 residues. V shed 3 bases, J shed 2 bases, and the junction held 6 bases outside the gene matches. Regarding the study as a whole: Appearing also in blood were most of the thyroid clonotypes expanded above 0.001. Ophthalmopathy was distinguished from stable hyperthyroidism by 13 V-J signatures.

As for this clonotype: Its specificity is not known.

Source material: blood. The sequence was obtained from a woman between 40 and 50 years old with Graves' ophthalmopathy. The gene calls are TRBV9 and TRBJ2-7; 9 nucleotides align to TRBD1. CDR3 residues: CASSARDRVPYEQYF. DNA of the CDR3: TGTGCCAGCAGCGCCCGGGACAGGGTTCCCTACGAGCAGTACTTC.